This TCR beta chain stems from a study of cytomegalovirus exposure and HLA in healthy donors. Per the germline V gene, CDR1 is GTSNPN and CDR2 is SVGIG (reference sequence). The V end lost 1 base, the J end lost 7 bases, and 14 bases lay between the germline ends. This CDR3 comprises 14 residues. This clone was seen just once. Its antigen remains unidentified. The PCR used 60 Vbeta and 13 Jbeta primers. This table comes from immunoSEQ multiplex PCR, and its TCRdb copy is limited to in-frame clones, with some not included. This repertoire shows about 160,000 clones, 86% found once; its top ten account for around 1.8%. Findings and limits, study-wide: Most TCR sequences showed up rarely, but some public TCRs showed up in many donors. In an earlier analysis, productive rearrangement rates for most beta V segments clustered near 87% or 30%.

The sample consisted of PBMCs. The chain uses TRBV30 and TRBJ1-5, with a weak D call TRBD1 (6 bases). The receptor's source is a woman aged 18-35 years in good health and CMV-seronegative. As DNA, the CDR3 is TGTGCCTGGAGTGCGGACAGCTCGGGGCAGCCCCAGCATTTT. Translation: CAWSADSSGQPQHF.